This entry lists 8 T cell receptor beta chains sequenced from one sample in a study of T cell responses to AZD1222 COVID-19 vaccine. Sequenced by immunoSEQ multiplex PCR; TCRdb stores in-frame clones only, minus some. The sample lists 140,000 to 150,000 clones, about 93% occurring once. Material: peripheral blood, obtained on day 0 of MenACWY control vaccination. These receptors all stem from an adult in good health.

The gene calls are TRBV4-1 and TRBJ1-5; unclear D gene. V was cut by 1 base and J by 7 bases, with 5 bases left in between. The CDR3 runs to 12 residues. In germline, CDR1 is MGHRA, CDR2 YSYEKL. The CDR3 is CASSQGAQPQHF. In DNA form, the CDR3 reads TGCGCCAGCAGCCAAGGGGCGCAGCCCCAGCATTTT.

This clone appeared a single time. Here the CDR3 DNA reads TGTGCCAGCAGCTTGGGGCAGGGCGGACCGAGCTCCTACAATGAGCAGTTCTTC. Its protein is CASSLGQGGPSSYNEQFF. The chain employs TRBV5-4 and TRBJ2-1, with D possibly being TRBD1 (5 bases). Germline lookup yields CDR1 SGHNT and CDR2 YYREEE (reference sequence). Trimming removed 0 bases at V and 0 bases at J, with 16 bases between. The CDR3 consists of 18 residues.

The chain recombines TRBV25-1 with TRBJ1-1, with 10 bases lining up with TRBD1. V dropped 3 bases and J dropped 0; count of bases not matched to a gene: 10. The CDR3 has 18 amino acids. Germline V lookup: CDR1 MGHDK, CDR2 SYGVNS. CDR3 in DNA: TGTGCCAGCAGTGACCACCCGGGACAGGGGCGATTGAACACTGAAGCTTTCTTT. This encodes CASSDHPGQGRLNTEAFF. Supplemented by reference TRBV25-1 and TRBJ1-1, the full variable domain reads EADIYQTPRYLVIGTGKKITLECSQTMGHDKMYWYQQDPGMELHLIHYSYGVNSTEKGDLSSESTVSRIRTEHFPLTLESARPSHTSQYLCASSDHPGQGRLNTEAFFGQGTRLTVV.

The chain joins TRBV7-7 to TRBJ2-5; D not resolved. Germline loops: CDR1 SSHAT, CDR2 FNYEAQ (reference sequence). Between the trimmed V and J ends, which lost 0 bases and 5 bases, there was a span of 10 bases. The CDR3 has 14 amino acids. CDR3 sequence reads: CASSLANLDETQYF. Written as DNA, the CDR3 is TGTGCCAGCAGCTTAGCTAATCTGGACGAGACCCAGTACTTC.

The chain uses TRBV9 and TRBJ2-3, with D possibly matching TRBD2 (6 bases). The V and J ends lost 1 base and 2 bases respectively, with 17 bases between them. This CDR3 contains 17 residues. CDR1 and CDR2 from the germline V gene are SGDLS and YYNGEE. The CDR3 nucleotides read TGTGCCAGCAGCGTATATGAGGGCGCGGGGACCACAGATACGCAGTATTTT. Translation: CASSVYEGAGTTDTQYF.

The chain links TRBV27 to TRBJ1-1, with 7 bases that match TRBD1. From germline, CDR1 is MNHEY and CDR2 SMNVEV (reference sequence). V trimming: 6 bases; J trimming: 0 bases; junction bases outside the gene matches: 16. The CDR3 is 18 amino acids. In DNA, the CDR3 is TGTGCCAGCAGCTTAGCCCGGGACAGCGGAATATTGAACACTGAAGCTTTCTTT. Translation gives CASSLARDSGILNTEAFF.

V is TRBV5-1 and J is TRBJ1-1; the D gene is possibly TRBD1 (6 bases). The V end lost 6 bases, the J end lost 0 bases, and 18 bases lay between the germline ends. CDR3 length: 16 residues. CDR1 is SGHRS and CDR2 is YFSETQ in the germline V gene. DNA for the CDR3: TGCGCCAGCAAAAGGTCCTCGGACAGACTGAACACTGAAGCTTTCTTT. Translated: CASKRSSDRLNTEAFF.

This chain's CDR3 is CASSPTGGLDSGELFF. The DNA for the CDR3 is TGTGCCAGCAGCCCTACAGGGGGCCTGGACTCCGGGGAGCTGTTTTTT. The chain uses TRBV3-1 (or the pseudogene TRBV3-2) and TRBJ2-2; 9 bases agree with TRBD1. Germline trimming cut 4 bases from V and 6 bases from J; bases unmatched to any gene: 9. The CDR3 is 16 amino acids. Germline V gene lookup returns CDR1 LGHDT and CDR2 YNNKEL (reference sequence).